The entry below describes one T cell receptor (beta chain). Its antigen target is currently unknown. Base qualities are missing; no much larger clone stands one base away. The immunoSEQ Assay, a bias-controlled multiplex PCR, was used to amplify TCRbeta CDR3 regions from genomic DNA. Processing in the source paper ran as follows. Within the assay, amplification of reference gene primers was used to estimate how many nucleated cells each sample contained. Sequence reads were collapsed and filtered to measure the absolute abundance of every unique TCRbeta CDR3 rearrangement. Productive Simpson clonality was computed per sample as the square root of Simpson's diversity index over productive rearrangements. TCRdb holds this immuneACCESS table with in-frame rearrangements only. Some clones are missing; in checked studies, unresolved V genes explain under half, and the rest has no known cause. The V and J calls and the clone size are those of that table, but D and trimming were determined from the DNA. The sample table contains 150,000 to 200,000 clones; only one count was recorded for about four fifths of them. The top ten constitute 9.5% to 15% of the sample.

Trimming leaves V shorter by 3 bases and J shorter by 7 bases, with the junction holding 10 bases beyond the gene matches. There are 17 amino acids in the CDR3, from cysteine to phenylalanine inclusive. Kept here is only the CDR3 DNA, which spans 51 bases and is read in frame from base 1. CDR1 and CDR2 are drawn from the germline V gene: MDHEN, SYDVKM. In Seattle, one collaborating source enrolled patients while the infection was active and tracked those patients longitudinally over the course of disease. Each collaborating institution followed its own protocols to collect whole blood in K2EDTA tubes. For TCRbeta analysis, collaborators shipped samples as frozen whole blood, isolated PBMCs, or DNA extracted from either of those sample types. The source of the sample is a study of blood T cell repertoires in COVID-19 (dated by TCRdb to 2018 to 2021). A note on the overall study: The collaborator samples originated in the United States, Italy and Spain and spanned the acute and convalescent phases of COVID-19. HLA class I and class II types, where available, came from metadata supplied by the sample provider rather than from assay-based typing. The dataset comprised deeply sampled blood TCRbeta repertoires from subjects exposed to, actively infected with, or recovered from COVID-19. The material from the prospective study consisted of cDNA or gDNA derived from T cells, B-cell-depleted T cells, or PBMCs. The repertoires were released in a freely available public database intended as a resource for research on the immune response to SARS-CoV-2. A de-identified subject ID, COVID-19 status, age in years and sex were almost always included in the sample metadata. The samples were drawn from two sources: the first 160 participants of the ongoing ImmuneRACE study, and over 1,000 subjects contributed by 6 global collaborators. Study-level results and caveats: The amount of clinical and demographic metadata varied by source and participant and was provided uncurated.

Input material: peripheral blood. This sequence originates from a woman older than 75 with COVID-19, enrolled during active disease. The chain is encoded by TRBV28 joined to TRBJ1-5; 12 nucleotides in the junction match TRBD1. The base sequence is TGTGCCAGCAGTTTCCCGGGACAGGGGGCTTGGGACCAGCCCCAGCATTTT. Its amino acids are CASSFPGQGAWDQPQHF.